This is a list of T cell receptor beta chains from one sample in a study of blood T cell repertoires in COVID-19. The protocol was immunoSEQ multiplex PCR, while the TCRdb copy is restricted to in-frame clones and leaves out a portion. The sample carries 200,000 to 300,000 clones, about 86% recorded once. Sequenced: peripheral blood. These receptors all stem from a woman of 80 years or more with acute or convalescent COVID-19. The CDR3 runs from the conserved cysteine through the conserved F or W. The D gene is left open where the match is weak. Some rows have no size entry. The others give once, few or many, or a class for an expanded clone.

j_call clone_size d_call v_call cdr3_aa cdr3_nt
TRBJ2-3 - TRBD2 TRBV2 CASAGGGGAKTQYF TGTGCCAGCGCCGGAGGCGGGGGGGCGAAGACGCAGTATTTT
TRBJ1-4 - - TRBV6-5 CASSYGGGLGEKLFF TGTGCCAGCAGTTACGGCGGGGGGCTAGGGGAAAAACTGTTTTTT
TRBJ2-1 few - TRBV3-1/TRBV3-2 CASSQTGNEQFF TGTGCCAGCAGCCAAACAGGGAATGAGCAGTTCTTC
TRBJ2-3 - - TRBV7-2 CASSLGANTDTQYF TGTGCCAGCAGCTTAGGGGCTAACACAGATACGCAGTATTTT
TRBJ1-5 - - TRBV6-5 CASTTGMSNQPQHF TGTGCCAGCACAACAGGGATGAGCAATCAGCCCCAGCATTTT
TRBJ2-4 - TRBD1 TRBV10-3 CAISEPPTGIDKNIQYF TGTGCCATCAGTGAGCCCCCGACAGGGATCGACAAAAACATTCAGTACTTC
TRBJ1-2 few - TRBV29-1 CSVERGNYGYTF TGCAGCGTTGAAAGGGGCAACTATGGCTACACCTTC
TRBJ1-1 - TRBD1 TRBV7-2 CASSLQGGTNTEAFF TGTGCCAGCAGCTTGCAGGGGGGAACGAACACTGAAGCTTTCTTT
TRBJ2-7 - - TRBV9 CASSVTVGLSYEQYF TGTGCCAGCAGCGTAACGGTGGGCCTCTCCTACGAGCAGTACTTC
TRBJ1-6 few TRBD1 TRBV28 CASSFGDRDRSPLHF TGTGCCAGCAGTTTTGGAGACAGGGATCGTTCACCCCTCCACTTT
TRBJ2-5 - - TRBV27 CASSFTGLGETQYF TGTGCCAGCAGTTTTACAGGGTTGGGGGAGACCCAGTACTTC
TRBJ2-1 - - TRBV5-1 CASSSRGARNNEQFF TGCGCCAGCAGCTCCCGGGGGGCCCGAAACAATGAGCAGTTCTTC
TRBJ1-3 - - TRBV5-1 CASSLDPGAGGNTIYF TGCGCCAGCAGCCTCGACCCAGGGGCCGGAGGAAACACCATATATTTT
TRBJ1-5 - TRBD1 TRBV28 CASGTGDQPQHF TGTGCCAGCGGGACAGGAGATCAGCCCCAGCATTTT
TRBJ1-2 - - TRBV7-9 CASSSVSTRNYGYTF TGTGCCAGCAGCTCAGTCTCGACAAGGAACTATGGCTACACCTTC
TRBJ1-1 - TRBD1 TRBV7-3 CASSTDRGTEAFF TGTGCCAGCAGCACGGACAGGGGAACTGAAGCTTTCTTT
TRBJ2-5 - TRBD2 TRBV9 CASSPGLAGGQETQYF TGTGCCAGCAGCCCGGGACTAGCGGGGGGGCAAGAGACCCAGTACTTC
TRBJ2-7 few - TRBV9 CASSVDGTSYEQYF TGTGCCAGCAGCGTAGACGGTACCTCCTACGAGCAGTACTTC
TRBJ2-7 - TRBD2 TRBV12-5 CASGLVRGGGVSYEQYF TGTGCTAGTGGTTTGGTACGAGGCGGGGGGGTCTCCTACGAGCAGTACTTC
TRBJ2-3 - TRBD2 TRBV9 CASSVGGLAGGTSTDTQYF TGTGCCAGCAGCGTAGGGGGACTAGCGGGGGGCACTAGCACAGATACGCAGTATTTT
TRBJ2-2 - TRBD1 TRBV2 CASSGDRARGGELFF TGTGCCAGCAGTGGGGACAGGGCGAGGGGCGGGGAGCTGTTTTTT
TRBJ1-5 few - TRBV4-1 CASSQEGGATQPQHF TGCGCCAGCAGCCAAGAGGGGGGAGCGACGCAGCCCCAGCATTTT
TRBJ1-2 - TRBD1 TRBV4-1 CASSHETGTANYGYTF TGCGCCAGCAGCCACGAAACCGGGACAGCTAACTATGGCTACACCTTC
TRBJ1-5 - TRBD1 TRBV28 CASSAPGQGAGQPQHF TGTGCCAGCAGTGCTCCGGGACAGGGGGCGGGTCAGCCCCAGCATTTT
TRBJ1-5 - - TRBV5-4 CASRLDPGSDQPQHF TGTGCCAGCAGGTTGGACCCAGGATCTGATCAGCCCCAGCATTTT
TRBJ1-4 - - TRBV19 CASSRAAGNEKLFF TGTGCCAGTAGTAGGGCGGCAGGGAATGAAAAACTGTTTTTT
TRBJ2-7 - - TRBV15 CATSRANYYEQYF TGTGCCACCAGCAGAGCCAACTACTACGAGCAGTACTTC
TRBJ1-5 - TRBD1 TRBV4-1 CASSQTVGQVENQPQHF TGCGCCAGCAGTCAAACCGTTGGACAGGTTGAGAATCAGCCCCAGCATTTT
TRBJ2-7 - TRBD2 TRBV18 CASSPRGGAYEQYF TGTGCCAGCTCACCACGGGGAGGGGCCTACGAGCAGTACTTC
TRBJ1-6 few TRBD1 TRBV5-8 CASSFLRDRGSNSPLHF TGTGCCAGCAGCTTCCTCCGGGACAGGGGAAGTAATTCACCCCTCCACTTT
TRBJ1-5 - TRBD1 TRBV16 CASSQDRGGQPQHF TGTGCCAGCAGCCAAGACAGGGGAGGTCAGCCCCAGCATTTT
TRBJ2-3 few TRBD2 TRBV7-3 CASSSGGRGTDTQYF TGTGCCAGCAGCTCGGGGGGGCGGGGCACAGATACGCAGTATTTT
TRBJ2-3 - - TRBV5-6 CASSLVKDRDTDTQYF TGTGCCAGCAGCTTGGTTAAGGACAGAGACACAGATACGCAGTATTTT
TRBJ2-1 - TRBD2 TRBV3-1/TRBV3-2 CASSQTGGPVHEQFF TGTGCCAGCAGCCAGACGGGGGGGCCGGTGCATGAGCAGTTCTTC
TRBJ1-2 - TRBD1 TRBV7-3 CASSPDRGWSGYTF TGTGCCAGCAGCCCTGACAGGGGTTGGAGCGGCTACACCTTC
TRBJ1-4 - - TRBV3-1/TRBV3-2 CASSQEILQVATNEKLFF TGTGCCAGCAGCCAAGAAATTCTGCAGGTAGCAACTAATGAAAAACTGTTTTTT
TRBJ1-1 - - TRBV2 CASSVGGRAGLQNTEAFF TGTGCCAGCAGTGTCGGAGGACGGGCGGGGCTACAGAACACTGAAGCTTTCTTT
TRBJ1-4 - - TRBV5-1 CASSHDREKLFF TGCGCCAGCAGCCACGACAGGGAAAAACTGTTTTTT
TRBJ1-5 - - TRBV28 CASGPGGARIHSNQPQHF TGTGCCAGCGGGCCGGGGGGGGCCAGAATTCATAGCAATCAGCCCCAGCATTTT
TRBJ1-5 - - TRBV15 CATSRGAGGSNQPQHF TGTGCCACCAGCAGAGGCGCCGGAGGTAGCAATCAGCCCCAGCATTTT
TRBJ1-2 - TRBD1 TRBV18 CASSPPTGNYGYTF TGTGCCAGCTCACCACCGACAGGGAACTATGGCTACACCTTC